This T cell receptor beta chain was captured in a study of blood T cells in healthy people across ages. Trimming cost V 0 bases and J 1 base, with 9 bases left between them. The CDR3 sequence is 15 residues long. Per the germline V gene, CDR1 is LGHDT and CDR2 is YNNKEL (reference sequence). A second PCR, run for about 7 to 11 cycles, used a sample-barcoded 5' primer plus a J-beta primer mix. TCRdb processed the 5' RACE reads anew with MiXCR; each CDR3 protein has one entry. The sample includes some 900,000 distinct CDR3 sequences, 40% to 60% seen only once; the top ten take around 15%. The TCR was taken from a man younger than 45 in good health. The sample consisted of blood. The J gene is TRBJ2-5, the V gene TRBV3-1; the D is unclear. The CDR3 loop is CASSQDALPQETQYF. The CDR3 nucleotides read TGTGCCAGCAGCCAAGACGCACTCCCCCAAGAGACCCAGTACTTC.